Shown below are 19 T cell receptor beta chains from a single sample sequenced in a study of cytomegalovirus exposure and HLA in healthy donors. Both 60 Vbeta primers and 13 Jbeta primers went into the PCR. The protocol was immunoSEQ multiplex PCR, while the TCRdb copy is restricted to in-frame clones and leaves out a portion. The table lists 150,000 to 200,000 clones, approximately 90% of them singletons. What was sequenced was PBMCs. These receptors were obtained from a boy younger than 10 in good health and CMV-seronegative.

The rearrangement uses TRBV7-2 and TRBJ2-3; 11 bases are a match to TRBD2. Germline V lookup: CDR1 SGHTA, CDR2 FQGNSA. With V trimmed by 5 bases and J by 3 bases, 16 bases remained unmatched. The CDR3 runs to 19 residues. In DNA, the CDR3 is TGTGCCAGCAGCCTAAATCCCCGGACTAGCGGGCGTGGAACAGATACGCAGTATTTT. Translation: CASSLNPRTSGRGTDTQYF.

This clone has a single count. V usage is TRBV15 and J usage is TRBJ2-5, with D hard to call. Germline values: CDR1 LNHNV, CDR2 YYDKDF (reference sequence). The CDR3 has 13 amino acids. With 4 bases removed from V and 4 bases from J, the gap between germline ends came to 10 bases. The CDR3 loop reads CATSMALSETQYF. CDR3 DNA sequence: TGTGCCACCAGCATGGCTTTATCAGAGACCCAGTACTTC. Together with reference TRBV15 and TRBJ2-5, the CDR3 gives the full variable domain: DAMVIQNPRYQVTQFGKPVTLSCSQTLNHNVMYWYQQKSSQAPKLLFHYYDKDFNNEADTPDNFQSRRPNTSFCFLDIRSPGLGDTAMYLCATSMALSETQYFGPGTRLLVL.

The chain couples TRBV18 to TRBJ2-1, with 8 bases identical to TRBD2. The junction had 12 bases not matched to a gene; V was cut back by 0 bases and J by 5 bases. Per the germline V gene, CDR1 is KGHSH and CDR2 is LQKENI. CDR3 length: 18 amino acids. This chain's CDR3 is CASSPPAGGWKWDNEQFF. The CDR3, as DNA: TGTGCCAGCTCACCACCTGCGGGAGGCTGGAAGTGGGACAATGAGCAGTTCTTC. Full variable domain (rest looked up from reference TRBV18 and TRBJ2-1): NAGVMQNPRHLVRRRGQEARLRCSPMKGHSHVYWYRQLPEEGLKFMVYLQKENIIDESGMPKERFSAEFPKEGPSILRIQQVVRGDSAAYFCASSPPAGGWKWDNEQFFGPGTRLTVL.

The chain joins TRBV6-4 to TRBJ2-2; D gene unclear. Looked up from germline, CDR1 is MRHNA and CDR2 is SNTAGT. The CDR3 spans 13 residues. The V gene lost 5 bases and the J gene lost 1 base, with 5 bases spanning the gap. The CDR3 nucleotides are TGTGCCAGCAGTCCCGGGAACACCGGGGAGCTGTTTTTT. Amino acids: CASSPGNTGELFF.

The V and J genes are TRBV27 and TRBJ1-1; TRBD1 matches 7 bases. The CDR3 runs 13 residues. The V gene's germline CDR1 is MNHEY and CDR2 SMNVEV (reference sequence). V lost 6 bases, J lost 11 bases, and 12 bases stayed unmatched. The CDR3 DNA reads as TGTGCCAGCAGAAGAAAAACCCAGGGGGTGGCTTTCTTT. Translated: CASRRKTQGVAFF.

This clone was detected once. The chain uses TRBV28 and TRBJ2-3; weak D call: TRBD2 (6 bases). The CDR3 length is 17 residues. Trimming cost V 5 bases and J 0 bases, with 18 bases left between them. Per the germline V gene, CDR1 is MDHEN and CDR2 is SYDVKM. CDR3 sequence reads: CASSNFGGGVSTDTQYF. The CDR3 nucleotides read TGTGCCAGCAGTAACTTCGGTGGCGGGGTTAGCACAGATACGCAGTATTTT.

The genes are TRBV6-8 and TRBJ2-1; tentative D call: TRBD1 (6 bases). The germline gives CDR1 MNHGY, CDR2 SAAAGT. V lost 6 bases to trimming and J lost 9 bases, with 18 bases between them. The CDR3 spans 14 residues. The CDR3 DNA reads TGTGCCAGCAGCATAGGGGGAGTGACTCCTGAGCAGTTCTTC. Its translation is CASSIGGVTPEQFF.

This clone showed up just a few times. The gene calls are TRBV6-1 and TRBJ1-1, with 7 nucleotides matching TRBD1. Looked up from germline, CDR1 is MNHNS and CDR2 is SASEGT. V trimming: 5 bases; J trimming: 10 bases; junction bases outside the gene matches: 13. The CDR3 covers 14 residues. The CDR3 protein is CASSPLEGAGGAFF. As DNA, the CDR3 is TGTGCCAGCAGTCCCCTCGAGGGGGCGGGCGGAGCTTTCTTT.

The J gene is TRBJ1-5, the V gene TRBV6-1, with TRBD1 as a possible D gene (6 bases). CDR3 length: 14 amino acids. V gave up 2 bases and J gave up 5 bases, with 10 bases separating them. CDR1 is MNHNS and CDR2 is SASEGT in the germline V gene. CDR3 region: CASSETGSYQPQHF. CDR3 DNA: TGTGCCAGCAGTGAAACAGGGTCCTATCAGCCCCAGCATTTT.

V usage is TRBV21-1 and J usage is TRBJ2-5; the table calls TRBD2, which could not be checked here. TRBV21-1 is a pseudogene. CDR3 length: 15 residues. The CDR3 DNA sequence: TGTGCCAGCAGCAAACTGGGCGGGGGGCAGGAGACCCAGTACTTC. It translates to CASSKLGGGQETQYF.

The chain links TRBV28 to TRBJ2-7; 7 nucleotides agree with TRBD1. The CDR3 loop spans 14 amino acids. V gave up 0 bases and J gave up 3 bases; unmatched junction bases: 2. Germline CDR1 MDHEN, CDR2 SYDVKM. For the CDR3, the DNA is TGTGCCAGCAGTTTATGGGGGACAGACTACGAGCAGTACTTC. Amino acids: CASSLWGTDYEQYF.

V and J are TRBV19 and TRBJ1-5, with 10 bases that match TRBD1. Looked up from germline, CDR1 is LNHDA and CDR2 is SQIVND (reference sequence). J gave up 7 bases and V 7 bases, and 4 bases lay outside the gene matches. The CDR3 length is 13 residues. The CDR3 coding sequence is TGTGCCAGTAAGGACAGGGGGGGCCAGCCCCAGCATTTT. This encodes CASKDRGGQPQHF.

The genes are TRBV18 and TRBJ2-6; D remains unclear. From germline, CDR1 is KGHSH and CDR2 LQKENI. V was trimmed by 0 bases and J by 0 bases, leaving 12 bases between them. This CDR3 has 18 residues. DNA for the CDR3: TGTGCCAGCTCACCACCGACAAATACCCTCTCTGGGGCCAACGTCCTGACTTTC. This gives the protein CASSPPTNTLSGANVLTF.

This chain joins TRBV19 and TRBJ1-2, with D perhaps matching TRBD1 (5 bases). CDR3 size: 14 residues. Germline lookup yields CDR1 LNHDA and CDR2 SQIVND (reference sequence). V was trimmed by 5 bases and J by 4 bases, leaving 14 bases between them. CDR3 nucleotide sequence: TGTGCCAGTAGTTATCAGGGAATCGGCTATGGCTACACCTTC. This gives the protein CASSYQGIGYGYTF.

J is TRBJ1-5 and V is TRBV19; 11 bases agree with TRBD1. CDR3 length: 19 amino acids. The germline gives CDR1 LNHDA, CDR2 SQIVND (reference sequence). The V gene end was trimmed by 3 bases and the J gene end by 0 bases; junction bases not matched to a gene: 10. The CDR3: CASSISDRGPGYSNQPQHF. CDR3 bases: TGTGCCAGTAGTATTTCGGACAGGGGGCCGGGTTATAGCAATCAGCCCCAGCATTTT.

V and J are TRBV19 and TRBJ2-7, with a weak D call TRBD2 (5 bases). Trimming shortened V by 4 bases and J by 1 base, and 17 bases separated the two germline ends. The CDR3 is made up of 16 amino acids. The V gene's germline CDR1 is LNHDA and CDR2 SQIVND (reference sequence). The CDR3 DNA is TGTGCCAGTAGTACCGTTCCGGGTCCGGGATCCTACGAGCAGTACTTC. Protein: CASSTVPGPGSYEQYF.

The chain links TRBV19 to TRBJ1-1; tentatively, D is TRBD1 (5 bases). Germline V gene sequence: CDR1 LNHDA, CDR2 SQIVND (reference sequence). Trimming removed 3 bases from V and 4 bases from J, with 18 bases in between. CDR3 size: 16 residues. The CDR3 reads CASSMSTNWGVTEAFF. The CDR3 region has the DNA TGTGCCAGTAGTATGAGCACCAACTGGGGGGTCACTGAAGCTTTCTTT.

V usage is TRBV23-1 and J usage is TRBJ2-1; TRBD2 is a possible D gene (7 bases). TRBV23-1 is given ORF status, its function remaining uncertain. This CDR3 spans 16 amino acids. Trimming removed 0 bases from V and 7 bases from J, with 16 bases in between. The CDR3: CASSQSRGPIYNEQFF. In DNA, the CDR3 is TGCGCCAGCAGTCAATCGCGGGGGCCTATTTATAATGAGCAGTTCTTC.

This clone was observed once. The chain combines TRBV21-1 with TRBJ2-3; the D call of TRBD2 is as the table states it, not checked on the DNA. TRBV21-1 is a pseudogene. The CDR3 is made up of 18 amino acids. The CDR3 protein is CASSKDVTSGRVTDTQYF. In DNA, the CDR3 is TGTGCCAGCAGCAAAGATGTGACTAGCGGGAGAGTAACAGATACGCAGTATTTT.